This paragraph reports one T cell receptor (beta chain). This specimen belongs to a study of blood T cell repertoires in COVID-19. Study overall: PBMCs, B-cell-depleted T cells, or T cells provided the cDNA or gDNA that made up the material.

Trimming took 7 bases from V and 2 from J, leaving 12 bases between them. CDR1 is MDHEN and CDR2 is SYDVKM in the germline V gene. CDR3 length: 14 amino acids. In the original processing: Amplification from reference gene primers served as the basis for estimated nucleated cell counts. Repertoires were generated with immunoSEQ multiplex PCR, while TCRdb's copy carries only in-frame clones and drops some. V, J and clone size were drawn from that table, and D and trimming were deduced from the DNA. The sample lists approximately 210,000 clones; about 88% were seen once. Material for sequencing was peripheral blood. The chain is built from TRBV28 and TRBJ1-5; D remains unclear. The sequence came from a man aged 40-49 years with active or convalescent COVID-19. For the CDR3, the DNA is TGTGCCAGCAACATTGGGGAGGGCAATCAGCCCCAGCATTTT. It encodes CASNIGEGNQPQHF. Based on the CDR3 plus reference TRBV28 and TRBJ1-5, the full variable domain is DVKVTQSSRYLVKRTGEKVFLECVQDMDHENMFWYRQDPGLGLRLIYFSYDVKMKEKGDIPEGYSVSREKKERFSLILESASTNQTSMYLCASNIGEGNQPQHFGDGTRLSIL.